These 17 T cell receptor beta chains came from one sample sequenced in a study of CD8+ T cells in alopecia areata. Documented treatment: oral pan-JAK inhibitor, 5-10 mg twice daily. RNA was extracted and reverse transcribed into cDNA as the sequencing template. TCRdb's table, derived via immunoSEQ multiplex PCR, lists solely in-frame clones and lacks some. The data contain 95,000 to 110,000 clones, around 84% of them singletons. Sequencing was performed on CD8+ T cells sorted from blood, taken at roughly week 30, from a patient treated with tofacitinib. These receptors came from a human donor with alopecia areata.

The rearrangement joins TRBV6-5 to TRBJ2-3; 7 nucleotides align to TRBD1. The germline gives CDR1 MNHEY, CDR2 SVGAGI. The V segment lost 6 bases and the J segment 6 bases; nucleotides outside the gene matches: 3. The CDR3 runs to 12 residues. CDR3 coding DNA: TGTGCCAGCAGAGACAGGGCTGATACGCAGTATTTT. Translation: CASRDRADTQYF.

In nucleotides, the CDR3 is TGTGCCAGCAGTTATCTTCCCACAGGGATCGACTATGGCTACACCTTC. Protein product: CASSYLPTGIDYGYTF. The rearrangement uses TRBV6-5 and TRBJ1-2, with a tentative D call TRBD1 (6 bases). Per the germline V gene, CDR1 is MNHEY and CDR2 is SVGAGI. Trimming took 3 bases from V and 3 from J, leaving 17 bases between them. This CDR3 is built from 16 residues.

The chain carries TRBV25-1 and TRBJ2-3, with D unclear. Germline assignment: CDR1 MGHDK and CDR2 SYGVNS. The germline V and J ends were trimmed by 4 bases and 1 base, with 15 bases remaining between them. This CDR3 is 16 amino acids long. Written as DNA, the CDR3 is TGTGCCAGCAGTGCTTCCCCCAGCGATCGCACAGATACGCAGTATTTT. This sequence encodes CASSASPSDRTDTQYF.

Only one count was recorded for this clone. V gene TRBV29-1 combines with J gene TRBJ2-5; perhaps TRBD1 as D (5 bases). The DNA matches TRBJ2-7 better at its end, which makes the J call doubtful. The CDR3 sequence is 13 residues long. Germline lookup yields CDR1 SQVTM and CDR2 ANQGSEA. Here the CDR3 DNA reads TGCAGCGTTGAGCAGGACAACTCCTACGAGCAGTACTTC. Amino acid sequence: CSVEQDNSYEQYF.

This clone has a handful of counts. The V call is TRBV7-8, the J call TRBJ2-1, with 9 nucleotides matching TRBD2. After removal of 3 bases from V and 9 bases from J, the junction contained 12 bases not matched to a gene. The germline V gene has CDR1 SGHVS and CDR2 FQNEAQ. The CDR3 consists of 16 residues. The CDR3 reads CASSLGGRAFWGEQFF. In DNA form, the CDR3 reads TGTGCCAGCAGCTTGGGCGGGAGGGCCTTTTGGGGTGAGCAGTTCTTC.

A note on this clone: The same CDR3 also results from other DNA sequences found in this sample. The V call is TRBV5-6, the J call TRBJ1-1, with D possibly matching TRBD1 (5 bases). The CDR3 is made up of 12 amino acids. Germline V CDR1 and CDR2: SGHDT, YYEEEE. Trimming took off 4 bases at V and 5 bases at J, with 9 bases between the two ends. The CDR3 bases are TGTGCCAGCAGCGGGGGTGGTACTGAAGCTTTCTTT. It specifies CASSGGGTEAFF.

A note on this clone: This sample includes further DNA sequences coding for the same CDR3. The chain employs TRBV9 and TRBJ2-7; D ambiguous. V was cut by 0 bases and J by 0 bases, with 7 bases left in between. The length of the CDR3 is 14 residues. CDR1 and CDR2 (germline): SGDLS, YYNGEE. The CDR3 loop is CASSVGGDSYEQYF. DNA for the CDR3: TGTGCCAGCAGCGTAGGGGGTGACTCCTACGAGCAGTACTTC. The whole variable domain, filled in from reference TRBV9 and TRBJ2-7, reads DSGVTQTPKHLITATGQRVTLRCSPRSGDLSVYWYQQSLDQGLQFLIQYYNGEERAKGNILERFSAQQFPDLHSELNLSSLELGDSALYFCASSVGGDSYEQYFGPGTRLTVT.

The CDR3 bases are TGTGCCAGCAGCTTAGGGTTGCGGGACTCCCAGCATTTT. The encoded protein is CASSLGLRDSQHF. The chain combines TRBV7-9 with TRBJ1-5, with D possibly being TRBD1 (5 bases). Germline-derived CDR1 and CDR2 are SEHNR and FQNEAQ (reference sequence). Trimming removed 1 base at V and 11 bases at J, with 12 bases between. The CDR3 is 13 amino acids.

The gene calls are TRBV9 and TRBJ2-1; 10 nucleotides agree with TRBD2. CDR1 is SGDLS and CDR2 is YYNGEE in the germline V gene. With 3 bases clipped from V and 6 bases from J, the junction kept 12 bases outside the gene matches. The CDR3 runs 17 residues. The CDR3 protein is CASSGEGRLAGVNEQFF. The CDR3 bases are TGTGCCAGCAGCGGCGAAGGTCGGCTAGCGGGAGTCAATGAGCAGTTCTTC.

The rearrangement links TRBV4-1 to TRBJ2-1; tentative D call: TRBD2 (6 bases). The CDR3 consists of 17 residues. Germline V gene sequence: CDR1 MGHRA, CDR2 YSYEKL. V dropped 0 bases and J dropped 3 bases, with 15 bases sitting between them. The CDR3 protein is CASSQDMGDSIYNEQFF. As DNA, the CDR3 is TGCGCCAGCAGCCAAGATATGGGGGACTCCATCTACAATGAGCAGTTCTTC.

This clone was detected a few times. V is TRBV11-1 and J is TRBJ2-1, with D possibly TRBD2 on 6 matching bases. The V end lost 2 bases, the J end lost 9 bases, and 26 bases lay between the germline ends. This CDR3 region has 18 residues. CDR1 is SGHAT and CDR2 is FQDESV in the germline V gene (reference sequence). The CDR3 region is CASSLRSIDGGSTVEQFF. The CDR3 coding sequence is TGTGCCAGCAGCTTACGAAGCATCGACGGAGGGTCCACGGTTGAGCAGTTCTTC.

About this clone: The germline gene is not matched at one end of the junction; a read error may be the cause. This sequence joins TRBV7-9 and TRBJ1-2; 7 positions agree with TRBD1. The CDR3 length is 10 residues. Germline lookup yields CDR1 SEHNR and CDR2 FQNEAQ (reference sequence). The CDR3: CASSPPPGQF. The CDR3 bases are TGTGCCAGCAGCCCACCTCCGGGACAGTTC.

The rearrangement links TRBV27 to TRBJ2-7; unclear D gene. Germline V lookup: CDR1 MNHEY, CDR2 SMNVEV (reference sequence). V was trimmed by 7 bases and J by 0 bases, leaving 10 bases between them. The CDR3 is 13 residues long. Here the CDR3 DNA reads TGTGCCAGCACTCCCCTGGGCTCCTACGAGCAGTACTTC. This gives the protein CASTPLGSYEQYF.

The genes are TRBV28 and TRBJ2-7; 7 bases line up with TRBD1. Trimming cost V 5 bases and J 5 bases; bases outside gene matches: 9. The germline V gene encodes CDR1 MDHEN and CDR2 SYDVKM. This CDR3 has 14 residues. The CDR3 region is CASSPLTGNDEQYF. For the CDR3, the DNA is TGTGCCAGCAGTCCATTGACAGGGAATGACGAGCAGTACTTC. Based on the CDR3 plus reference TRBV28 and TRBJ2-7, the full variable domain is DVKVTQSSRYLVKRTGEKVFLECVQDMDHENMFWYRQDPGLGLRLIYFSYDVKMKEKGDIPEGYSVSREKKERFSLILESASTNQTSMYLCASSPLTGNDEQYFGPGTRLTVT.

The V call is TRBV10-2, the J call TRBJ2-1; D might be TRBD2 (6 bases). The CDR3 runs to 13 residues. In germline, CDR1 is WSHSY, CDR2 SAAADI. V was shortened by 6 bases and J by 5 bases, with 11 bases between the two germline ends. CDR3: CASRSSVHNEQFF. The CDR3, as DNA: TGCGCCAGCAGGTCTAGCGTACACAATGAGCAGTTCTTC.

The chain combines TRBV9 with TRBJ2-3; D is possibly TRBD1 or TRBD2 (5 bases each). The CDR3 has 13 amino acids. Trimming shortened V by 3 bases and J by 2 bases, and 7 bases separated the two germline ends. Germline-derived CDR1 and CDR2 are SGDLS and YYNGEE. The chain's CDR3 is CASSAGTTDTQYF. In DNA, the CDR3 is TGTGCCAGCAGCGCCGGGACCACAGATACGCAGTATTTT. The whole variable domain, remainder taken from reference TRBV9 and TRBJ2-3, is DSGVTQTPKHLITATGQRVTLRCSPRSGDLSVYWYQQSLDQGLQFLIQYYNGEERAKGNILERFSAQQFPDLHSELNLSSLELGDSALYFCASSAGTTDTQYFGPGTRLTVL.

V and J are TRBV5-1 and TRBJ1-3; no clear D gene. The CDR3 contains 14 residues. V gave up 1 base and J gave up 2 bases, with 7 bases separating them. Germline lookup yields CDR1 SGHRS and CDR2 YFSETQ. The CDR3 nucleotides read TGCGCCAGCAGCTTGAGCGGAGCTGGAAACACCATATATTTT. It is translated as CASSLSGAGNTIYF.